The 15 T cell receptor beta chains given below trace back to one sample, sequenced in a study of blood T cell repertoires in COVID-19. Repertoires were generated with immunoSEQ multiplex PCR, while TCRdb's copy carries only in-frame clones and drops some. The sample records just under 150,000 clones, around 87% being singletons. The sample was peripheral blood. These receptors originate from a woman aged 50 to 65 with active or convalescent COVID-19.

The J gene is TRBJ2-3, the V gene TRBV6-2 or TRBV6-3, with D perhaps matching TRBD2 (5 bases). Germline CDR1 and CDR2: MNHEY and SVGEGT. The CDR3 is 15 amino acids. V was trimmed by 2 bases and J by 2 bases, leaving 11 bases between them. The CDR3 sequence: CASSYPGSVTDTQYF. The CDR3 DNA sequence: TGTGCCAGCAGTTACCCGGGGTCCGTCACAGATACGCAGTATTTT.

A word on this clone: The sample has other DNA sequences that encode this CDR3 too. The chain combines TRBV6-2 or TRBV6-3 with TRBJ1-5; weak D call: TRBD1 (5 bases). This CDR3 is built from 11 residues. Germline CDR1 and CDR2: MNHEY and SVGEGT. V was cut by 4 bases and J by 7 bases, with 5 bases left in between. The CDR3 spells CASSSGQPQHF. In DNA, the CDR3 is TGTGCCAGCAGTTCAGGGCAGCCCCAGCATTTT.

This clone was recorded only once. V is TRBV5-1 and J is TRBJ2-1; maybe TRBD1 (6 bases). Germline V gene lookup returns CDR1 SGHRS and CDR2 YFSETQ. Trimming shortened V by 3 bases and J by 8 bases, and 12 bases separated the two germline ends. The CDR3 contains 13 residues. CDR3 sequence reads: CASSSPTGHEQFF. CDR3 bases: TGCGCCAGCAGCTCCCCGACAGGACATGAGCAGTTCTTC.

The CDR3 coding sequence is TGTGCCAGCAGCCAAGGCGGGTACTATGGCTACACCTTC. Its protein is CASSQGGYYGYTF. V is TRBV7-3 and J is TRBJ1-2; D not resolved. This CDR3 region has 13 residues. Germline assignment: CDR1 SGHTA and CDR2 FQGTGA. The V end was cut by 5 bases, the J end by 3 bases, with 10 bases between.

This chain uses TRBV15 with TRBJ1-1; D not resolved. Trimming took off 3 bases at V and 0 bases at J, with 5 bases between the two ends. The CDR3 is 13 amino acids. The germline CDR1 and CDR2 sequences are LNHNV and YYDKDF (reference sequence). CDR3 in amino acids: CATSSPLNTEAFF. In nucleotides, the CDR3 is TGTGCCACCAGCAGCCCTTTGAACACTGAAGCTTTCTTT.

This rearrangement joins TRBV27 to TRBJ2-7; 8 bases agree with TRBD2. V shed 2 bases, J shed 2 bases, and the junction held 11 bases outside the gene matches. This CDR3 has 17 residues. Germline V lookup: CDR1 MNHEY, CDR2 SMNVEV (reference sequence). The DNA for the CDR3 is TGTGCCAGCAGTTTAACGGGGGGGAGGATTCACACCTACGAGCAGTACTTC. Translating gives CASSLTGGRIHTYEQYF.

The chain links TRBV6-2 or TRBV6-3 to TRBJ1-1, with unresolved D. V was trimmed by 2 bases and J by 2 bases, leaving 9 bases between them. The length of the CDR3 is 14 residues. Germline CDR1 reads MNHEY; CDR2 reads SVGEGT. CDR3 sequence reads: CASSYRPLNTEAFF. CDR3 sequence (DNA): TGTGCCAGCAGTTACCGTCCCCTTAACACTGAAGCTTTCTTT.

The J gene is TRBJ1-1, the V gene TRBV7-2; D gene ambiguous. Germline V gives CDR1 SGHTA, CDR2 FQGNSA. With 2 bases removed from V and 6 bases from J, the gap between germline ends came to 10 bases. This CDR3 comprises 13 residues. For the CDR3, the DNA is TGTGCCAGCAGCTTATATGGTGAGGCTGAAGCTTTCTTT. Its translation: CASSLYGEAEAFF.

The chain combines TRBV28 with TRBJ1-2; 8 bases fit TRBD1. The CDR3 length is 18 residues. Germline trimming cut 3 bases from V and 2 bases from J; bases unmatched to any gene: 14. From germline, CDR1 is MDHEN and CDR2 SYDVKM. CDR3 sequence (DNA): TGTGCCAGCAGTTTTCTCTCGCCGGCAGGGGGCGCGAACTATGGCTACACCTTC. Translated: CASSFLSPAGGANYGYTF.

This clone was counted only a few times. The rearrangement joins TRBV7-2 to TRBJ1-5; 7 bases align to TRBD1. CDR1 and CDR2 (germline): SGHTA, FQGNSA. The CDR3 spans 16 residues. The ends lost 2 bases at V and 3 bases at J; junction bases unmatched: 7. The CDR3, as DNA: TGTGCCAGCAGCTTAAGGCCCACAGGGGCCAATCAGCCCCAGCATTTT. The encoded protein is CASSLRPTGANQPQHF.

The CDR3 DNA is TGTGCCAGCAGCTTGTGGACACCGTTTAATGAAAAACTGTTTTTT. Translation: CASSLWTPFNEKLFF. V is TRBV7-9 and J is TRBJ1-4, with D possibly matching TRBD1 (5 bases). This CDR3 is built from 15 residues. CDR1 SEHNR and CDR2 FQNEAQ come from the germline V gene (reference sequence). Trimming removed 3 bases at V and 4 bases at J, with 12 bases between.

The chain employs TRBV6-5 and TRBJ1-2, with TRBD1 as a possible D gene (6 bases). CDR1 and CDR2 (germline): MNHEY, SVGAGI. This CDR3 region has 14 residues. The V gene lost 0 bases and the J gene lost 5 bases, with 10 bases spanning the gap. The CDR3 loop reads CASSYSGGVYGYTF. The DNA of the CDR3 is TGTGCCAGCAGTTACTCAGGGGGAGTATATGGCTACACCTTC.

CDR3 DNA sequence: TGTGCCATCAGTGAGTCGTCCGGAAAACTGTTTTTT. Protein: CAISESSGKLFF. J is TRBJ1-4 and V is TRBV10-3, with D hard to call. CDR3 length: 12 amino acids. CDR1 is ENHRY and CDR2 is SYGVKD in the germline V gene. Trimming cost V 0 bases and J 10 bases, with 6 bases left between them.

The chain joins TRBV7-9 to TRBJ2-1, with TRBD2 as a possible D gene (5 bases). Germline V CDR1 and CDR2: SEHNR, FQNEAQ (reference sequence). The CDR3 consists of 14 residues. The V end was cut by 5 bases, the J end by 9 bases, with 17 bases between. CDR3 region: CASSPGLGVGEQFF. In DNA, the CDR3 is TGTGCCAGCAGCCCGGGCCTCGGGGTCGGTGAGCAGTTCTTC.

J is TRBJ2-3 and V is TRBV19; 10 bases are shared with TRBD1. There are 14 residues in the CDR3. Germline values: CDR1 LNHDA, CDR2 SQIVND (reference sequence). J was trimmed by 2 bases and V by 7 bases; bases with no gene match: 3. The CDR3 DNA follows: TGTGCCAGTAATGACAGGGGGCACACAGATACGCAGTATTTT. Amino acids: CASNDRGHTDTQYF.